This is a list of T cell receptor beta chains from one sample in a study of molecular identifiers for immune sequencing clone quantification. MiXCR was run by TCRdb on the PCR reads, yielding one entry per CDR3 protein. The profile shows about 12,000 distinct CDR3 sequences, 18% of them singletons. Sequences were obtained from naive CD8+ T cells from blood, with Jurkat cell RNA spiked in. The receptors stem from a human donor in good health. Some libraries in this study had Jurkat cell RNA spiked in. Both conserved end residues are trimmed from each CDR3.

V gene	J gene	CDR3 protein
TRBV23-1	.	ASSPVGGLAFPDTQH
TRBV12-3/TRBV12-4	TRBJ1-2	ASSVSNYGYT
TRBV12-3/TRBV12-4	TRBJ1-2	ASSWGTVGGYT
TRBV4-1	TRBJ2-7	ASSPSEGRVYEQY
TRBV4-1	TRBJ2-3	ASSQGSAPGDTQY
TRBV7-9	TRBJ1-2	ASSSTPPYRADGYT
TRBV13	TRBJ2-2	ASSLVGLAEHVGELF
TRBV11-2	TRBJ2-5	ASNLGPLAQETQY
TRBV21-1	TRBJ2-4	ASRCIEGEAKNIQY
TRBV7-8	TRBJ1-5	ASSLLSSGAFDQPQH
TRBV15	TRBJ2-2	ATSRTSGELF
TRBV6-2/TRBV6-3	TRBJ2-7	ATLDTTRGYEQY
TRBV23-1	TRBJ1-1	ASSPPGQIRTEAF
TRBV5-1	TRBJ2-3	ASSSLDGDTQY
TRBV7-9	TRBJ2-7	ASSNSGSGHEQY
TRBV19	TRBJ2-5	ASSIAGGIETQY
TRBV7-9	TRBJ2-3	ASSLYVADTQY
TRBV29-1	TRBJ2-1	SVEDPLRGGPYNEQF
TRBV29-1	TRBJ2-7	SVEDRDSYEQY
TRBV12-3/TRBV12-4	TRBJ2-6	ASSLARATSGANVLT
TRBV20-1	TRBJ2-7	SADSGSSYEQY
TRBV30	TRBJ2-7	AWSGGGTYEQY
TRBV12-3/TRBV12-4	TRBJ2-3	ASSGGTSGTDTQY
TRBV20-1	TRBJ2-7	SARSSGTLYEQY
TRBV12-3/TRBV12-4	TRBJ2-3	ASSLALTGETDTQY
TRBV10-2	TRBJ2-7	ASTETVTYEQY
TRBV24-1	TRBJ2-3	ATSEPIEQGTVWTQSTDTQY
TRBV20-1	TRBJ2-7	SAREEAGGLYEQY
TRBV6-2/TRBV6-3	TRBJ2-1	ASSYQGLAGQQF
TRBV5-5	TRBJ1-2	ASSPRTVRSLFGYT
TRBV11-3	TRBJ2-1	ASSRRAGSAEQF
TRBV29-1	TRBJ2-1	SPEVAGTPYNEQF
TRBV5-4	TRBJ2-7	ASSLMSGRLLY
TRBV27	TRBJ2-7	ASSAGTGIHEQY
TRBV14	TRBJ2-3	ASSPLGVTDTQY
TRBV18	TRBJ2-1	ASSPRAGGWNEQF
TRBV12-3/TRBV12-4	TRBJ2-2	ASRTGNTGELF
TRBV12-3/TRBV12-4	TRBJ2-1	ASSAPLAGEQF
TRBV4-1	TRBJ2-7	ASSQDGPGLDNEQY
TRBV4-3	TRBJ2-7	ASSQGAGVSYEQY
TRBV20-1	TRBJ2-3	SAQRLTGGPDTQY
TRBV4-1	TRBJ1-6	ASSQDHIKGVSIGSPLH
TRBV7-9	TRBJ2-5	ASSFLAETQY
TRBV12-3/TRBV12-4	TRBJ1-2	ASRGQGAGYT
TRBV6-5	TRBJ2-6	ASSLSGSGANVLT
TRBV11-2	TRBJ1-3	ASSLAPGAEEDTIY
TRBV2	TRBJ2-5	ASREGGTYLLAKQETQY
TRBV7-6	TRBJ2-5	ASSPPGQGTAETQY
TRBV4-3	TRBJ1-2	ASTAWQGKVGANYGYT
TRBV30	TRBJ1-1	AWSKGTANTEAF
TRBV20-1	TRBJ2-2	SAPNPFMENTGELF